A single sample is the source of the 22 T cell receptor beta chains below, sequenced in a study of blood T cell repertoires in COVID-19. Assay used: immunoSEQ multiplex PCR; TCRdb lists only in-frame clones, some missing. This sample has about 270,000 clones, with roughly 80% found just once. The sequenced sample consisted of peripheral blood. Every receptor here comes from a woman aged 45-60 years who had recovered from COVID-19.

V gene TRBV5-6 combines with J gene TRBJ1-1; TRBD1 matches at 7 bases. Germline V gene lookup returns CDR1 SGHDT and CDR2 YYEEEE. The CDR3 length is 16 residues. With 4 bases clipped from V and 0 bases from J, the junction kept 9 bases outside the gene matches. The CDR3 nucleotides read TGTGCCAGCAGCAAGGGGACAGTCGGCTTGAACACTGAAGCTTTCTTT. This encodes CASSKGTVGLNTEAFF.

This clone was seen just once. The rearrangement joins TRBV27 to TRBJ2-3, with D tentatively TRBD2 (6 bases). Germline CDR1 and CDR2: MNHEY and SMNVEV (reference sequence). V was clipped by 5 bases and J by 0 bases, with 18 bases between them. This CDR3 spans 17 amino acids. The CDR3 reads CASSARLVSTSTDTQYF. The CDR3 coding sequence is TGTGCCAGCAGTGCCCGACTAGTCTCAACTAGCACAGATACGCAGTATTTT.

This chain joins TRBV19 and TRBJ1-5; 7 bases fit TRBD1. The CDR3 spans 15 residues. From germline, CDR1 is LNHDA and CDR2 SQIVND (reference sequence). The trim removed 7 bases at V and 7 bases at J, leaving 13 bases unmatched. CDR3 in DNA: TGTGCCAGTACTCCTCAGACCAGGGGGAAGCAGCCCCAGCATTTT. Its translation: CASTPQTRGKQPQHF.

The chain combines TRBV5-8 with TRBJ2-1; D not resolved. Germline values: CDR1 SGHTS, CDR2 YDEGEE. This CDR3 is 19 amino acids long. With 2 bases removed from V and 9 bases from J, the gap between germline ends came to 30 bases. The CDR3 region has the DNA TGTGCCAGCAGCTTAGCTTCCAGGTTTGGCATGGCCTATTATGGTGAGCAGTTCTTC. This gives the protein CASSLASRFGMAYYGEQFF.

V gene TRBV10-3 combines with J gene TRBJ2-1, with 9 nucleotides matching TRBD1. The CDR3 contains 14 residues. Trimming cost V 5 bases and J 6 bases; bases outside gene matches: 5. CDR1 and CDR2 from the germline V gene are ENHRY and SYGVKD. CDR3 protein: CAISKGQGGNEQFF. The CDR3 DNA reads as TGTGCCATCAGTAAGGGACAGGGAGGCAATGAGCAGTTCTTC.

This chain connects TRBV19 to TRBJ2-7; 9 nucleotides match TRBD2. V lost 3 bases, J lost 6 bases, and 15 bases stayed unmatched. The CDR3 runs 17 residues. Per germline, CDR1 LNHDA and CDR2 SQIVND (reference sequence). This CDR3 reads CASSIIGRGGPSSEQYF. The CDR3 bases are TGTGCCAGTAGTATCATCGGGCGGGGGGGTCCCTCGTCCGAGCAGTACTTC.

The CDR3 loop is CASSSGQGQETQYF. CDR3 bases: TGTGCCAGCAGCTCGGGACAGGGGCAAGAGACCCAGTACTTC. The chain is built from TRBV7-9 and TRBJ2-5, with 10 bases identical to TRBD1. The CDR3 has 14 residues. Germline V gene data show CDR1 as SEHNR and CDR2 as FQNEAQ (reference sequence). The V segment lost 4 bases and the J segment 2 bases; nucleotides outside the gene matches: 1.

A single count supports this clone. The chain combines TRBV19 with TRBJ2-1; 9 nucleotides line up with TRBD2. Unmatched junction bases numbered 14, after V lost 5 bases and J lost 9 bases. Germline CDR1 and CDR2: LNHDA and SQIVND (reference sequence). CDR3 length: 16 amino acids. CDR3 sequence reads: CASSGAGSGRWGEQFF. CDR3 DNA: TGTGCCAGTAGTGGGGCGGGTAGCGGGAGATGGGGTGAGCAGTTCTTC.

This chain uses TRBV6-2 or TRBV6-3 with TRBJ1-5; D might be TRBD1 (5 bases). V lost 4 bases to trimming and J lost 7 bases, with 11 bases between them. Per the germline V gene, CDR1 is MNHEY and CDR2 is SVGEGT. CDR3 size: 13 residues. The CDR3 sequence: CASSSPGYQPQHF. CDR3 nucleotides: TGTGCCAGCAGTTCCCCAGGGTACCAGCCCCAGCATTTT.

The rearrangement links TRBV28 to TRBJ2-5; D ambiguous. CDR1 and CDR2 (germline): MDHEN, SYDVKM. CDR3 length: 13 amino acids. V lost 4 bases, J lost 4 bases, and 10 bases lay in between. Here the CDR3 DNA reads TGTGCCAGCAGTTCAGAACTAACAGAGACCCAGTACTTC. Residues: CASSSELTETQYF.

J is TRBJ1-6 and V is TRBV4-2; 9 positions agree with TRBD1. Germline CDR1 reads LGHNA; CDR2 reads YNFKEQ. With V trimmed by 0 bases and J by 7 bases, 4 bases remained unmatched. CDR3 size: 16 residues. The CDR3 loop is CASSQEDRGINSPLHF. CDR3 DNA sequence: TGTGCCAGCAGCCAAGAAGACAGGGGGATAAATTCACCCCTCCACTTT.

This chain uses TRBV11-2 with TRBJ1-1, with D perhaps TRBD1 (5 bases). The CDR3 length is 16 residues. Germline-derived CDR1 and CDR2 are SGHAT and FQNNGV. V lost 5 bases and J 1 base, leaving 17 bases between the germline ends. In nucleotides, the CDR3 is TGTGCCAGCAGCCCCCCGGGAGGGGTCAGGAACACTGAAGCTTTCTTT. Translating gives CASSPPGGVRNTEAFF.

Regarding this clone: One junction end disagrees with the germline gene, perhaps due to a read error. The chain couples TRBV6-6 to TRBJ2-3; 9 positions match TRBD2. Germline V gene sequence: CDR1 MNHNY, CDR2 SVGAGI (reference sequence). The CDR3 has 14 amino acids. CDR3 coding DNA: TGTGCCAGCAGTCCGTCCCCCAATAGCGGGGGCCCCAACTTT. Amino acid sequence: CASSPSPNSGGPNF.

The chain recombines TRBV4-1 with TRBJ2-2; 7 bases line up with TRBD1. Germline loops: CDR1 MGHRA, CDR2 YSYEKL. J was trimmed by 6 bases and V by 4 bases; bases with no gene match: 8. The CDR3 extends over 15 amino acids. CDR3 bases: TGCGCCAGCAGCCCGAGGGGGCCGGTCGCCGGGGAGCTGTTTTTT. Encoded protein: CASSPRGPVAGELFF.

The chain carries TRBV19 and TRBJ2-5, with TRBD1 matching over 8 bases. Germline-derived CDR1 and CDR2 are LNHDA and SQIVND (reference sequence). V dropped 5 bases and J dropped 5; count of bases not matched to a gene: 7. The CDR3 consists of 14 residues. The CDR3 protein is CASSPTGGTETQYF. In DNA form, the CDR3 reads TGTGCCAGTAGTCCCACAGGGGGTACGGAGACCCAGTACTTC.

The chain is built from TRBV5-1 and TRBJ2-1, with TRBD2 identical over 7 bases. J was trimmed by 4 bases and V by 0 bases; bases with no gene match: 4. Germline V gene lookup returns CDR1 SGHRS and CDR2 YFSETQ. This CDR3 has 15 amino acids. The CDR3, as DNA: TGCGCCAGCAGCTTGGTTGGGGGGGAATACAATGAGCAGTTCTTC. Amino acid sequence: CASSLVGGEYNEQFF. Looking up the rest from reference TRBV5-1 and TRBJ2-1 gives the full variable domain: KAGVTQTPRYLIKTRGQQVTLSCSPISGHRSVSWYQQTPGQGLQFLFEYFSETQRNKGNFPGRFSGRQFSNSRSEMNVSTLELGDSALYLCASSLVGGEYNEQFFGPGTRLTVL.

The chain has TRBV9 and TRBJ1-2; TRBD1 matches at 8 bases. V shed 2 bases, J shed 3 bases, and the junction held 3 bases outside the gene matches. Germline assignment: CDR1 SGDLS and CDR2 YYNGEE. This CDR3 is built from 14 residues. The CDR3 spells CASSVAGGDYGYTF. The DNA of the CDR3 is TGTGCCAGCAGCGTTGCAGGGGGCGACTATGGCTACACCTTC. Using reference TRBV9 and TRBJ1-2 for the parts outside the CDR3, the full variable domain is DSGVTQTPKHLITATGQRVTLRCSPRSGDLSVYWYQQSLDQGLQFLIQYYNGEERAKGNILERFSAQQFPDLHSELNLSSLELGDSALYFCASSVAGGDYGYTFGSGTRLTVV.

The chain has TRBV29-1 and TRBJ1-1; D perhaps matches TRBD1 (5 bases). The CDR3 runs 17 residues. Trimming pared 0 bases from V and 1 base from J, leaving 18 bases between. Germline CDR1 SQVTM, CDR2 ANQGSEA. CDR3 in DNA: TGCAGCGTTGAAGATCTTAGGGCAGGGATAAAGAACACTGAAGCTTTCTTT. Protein product: CSVEDLRAGIKNTEAFF.

V is TRBV28 and J is TRBJ2-1; 14 positions match TRBD2. V lost 4 bases and J lost 9; bases outside the gene matches: 2. CDR3 length equals 14 residues. Germline-derived CDR1 and CDR2 are MDHEN and SYDVKM. DNA of the CDR3: TGTGCCAGCAGTTGGACTAGCGGGGGGTTTGAGCAGTTCTTC. Translation gives CASSWTSGGFEQFF.

V is TRBV7-2 and J is TRBJ2-7, with TRBD1 as a possible D gene (5 bases). With 1 base removed from V and 2 bases from J, the gap between germline ends came to 9 bases. Looked up from germline, CDR1 is SGHTA and CDR2 is FQGNSA. CDR3 length: 14 amino acids. This CDR3 reads CASSLEQGPYEQYF. The CDR3 bases are TGTGCCAGCAGCTTAGAGCAGGGCCCCTACGAGCAGTACTTC. Variable domain in full (rest from reference TRBV7-2 and TRBJ2-7): GAGVSQSPSNKVTEKGKDVELRCDPISGHTALYWYRQSLGQGLEFLIYFQGNSAPDKSGLPSDRFSAERTGGSVSTLTIQRTQQEDSAVYLCASSLEQGPYEQYFGPGTRLTVT.

The CDR3 sequence is CASSYSITYMNTEAFF. CDR3 DNA: TGTGCCAGCAGTTACTCGATCACCTATATGAACACTGAAGCTTTCTTT. V gene TRBV6-5 combines with J gene TRBJ1-1, with unresolved D. The CDR3 has 16 residues. CDR1 MNHEY and CDR2 SVGAGI come from the germline V gene. V lost 0 bases and J lost 0, with 11 bases in between.

The chain is built from TRBV5-1 and TRBJ2-3; possible D gene TRBD2, 5 bases. The germline V and J ends were trimmed by 1 base and 2 bases, with 8 bases remaining between them. The CDR3 has 14 residues. CDR1 is SGHRS and CDR2 is YFSETQ in the germline V gene. Here the CDR3 DNA reads TGCGCCAGCAGCTTGAGCGGTGCCACAGATACGCAGTATTTT. Translated: CASSLSGATDTQYF.